In this sample, the clone carrying this T cell receptor (beta chain) turned up once. The target antigen is unknown. The sample comes from a study of memory CD4+ T cells and cytomegalovirus serostatus. Broader study findings: The CMV-associated TCR signature appears largely within the CD4+ memory repertoire.

The sort gate was single viable CD3+CD4+CD8-CD45RO+ cells for memory CD4+ T cells. Germline V lookup: CDR1 SGHRS, CDR2 YFSETQ. V shed 4 bases, J shed 4 bases, and the junction held 10 bases outside the gene matches. The CDR3 covers 15 residues. Per the authors' pipeline: After removing out-of-frame reads, around 2,000,000 distinct TCRbeta sequences remained. The repertoire was sequenced with immunoSEQ multiplex PCR; TCRdb's copy has only in-frame clones and lacks some. V, J and clone size were drawn from that table, and D and trimming were deduced from the DNA. The table has tens of thousands of clones, approximately 80% seen once.

The sample taken for sequencing was memory CD4+ T cells from blood. The source of this sequence is an adult in good health and CMV-seronegative. The chain has TRBV5-1 and TRBJ2-7; 8 bases match TRBD2. The CDR3 is CASSPVDPGGYEQYF. CDR3 coding DNA: TGCGCCAGCAGCCCCGTTGATCCGGGAGGGTACGAGCAGTACTTC.